This TCR beta chain derives from a study of cytomegalovirus exposure and HLA in healthy donors. Across the whole study: Out of roughly 170 million T cells, an earlier analysis found more than 95 million unique TCR beta sequences in total. A preliminary data release comprised around 85 million unique TCRs obtained from HLA-typed donors.

Findings and caveats of the study: For most TCR beta V segments, an earlier analysis put the productive rate at about 87% or about 30% of the time.

Comments on this clone: Its antigen is not known.

The PCR employed 60 Vbeta primers together with 13 Jbeta primers. TCRdb's copy holds only in-frame clones and misses some; the assay was immunoSEQ multiplex PCR. The sample carries roughly 180,000 clones, about 75% recorded once. The CDR3 covers 13 residues. The V end was cut by 4 bases, the J end by 11 bases, with 12 bases between. Germline CDR1 SEHNR, CDR2 FQNEAQ (reference sequence). The sequencing input was PBMCs. This chain connects TRBV7-9 to TRBJ1-6, with D perhaps TRBD1 (6 bases). The source is a middle-aged man in good health and CMV-seropositive. In nucleotides, the CDR3 is TGTGCCAGCAGCTCCAATGACAGGCCACCCCTCCACTTT. It specifies CASSSNDRPPLHF.